Below, one TCR beta chain is given with its context. Per the study methods: Nucleated cell number was recorded as an estimate derived from reference gene primer amplification. Sequenced by immunoSEQ multiplex PCR; TCRdb stores in-frame clones only, minus some. Clonal size and the V and J genes are those of that table, whereas D and trimming came from the DNA. The table shows approximately 190,000 clones, with around 80% occurring only once. V was pared by 4 bases and J by 0 bases, with 16 bases between. CDR3 length: 16 amino acids. In germline, CDR1 is SGHNT, CDR2 YYREEE (reference sequence). This sample stems from a study of blood T cell repertoires in COVID-19. Study-wide context: COVID-19 samples collected from the United States, Italy and Spain covered acute and convalescent phases. Sample material is recorded as cDNA or gDNA derived from T cells, B-cell-depleted T cells, or PBMCs.

The sample consisted of peripheral blood. This sequence was found in a man aged 25 to 40 with active or convalescent COVID-19. The chain combines TRBV5-4 with TRBJ1-1; D is ambiguous. CDR3 nucleotide sequence: TGTGCCAGCAGCGCCAGCCCCGAGACAATGAACACTGAAGCTTTCTTT. This translates into CASSASPETMNTEAFF.